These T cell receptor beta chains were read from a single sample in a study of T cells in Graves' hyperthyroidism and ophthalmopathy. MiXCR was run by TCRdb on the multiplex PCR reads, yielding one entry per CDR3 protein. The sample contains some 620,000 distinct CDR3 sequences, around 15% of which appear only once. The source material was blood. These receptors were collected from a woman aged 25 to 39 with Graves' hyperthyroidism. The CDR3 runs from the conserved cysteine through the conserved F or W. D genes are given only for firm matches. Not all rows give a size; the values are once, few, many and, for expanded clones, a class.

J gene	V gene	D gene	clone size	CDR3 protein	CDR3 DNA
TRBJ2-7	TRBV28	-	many	CASSFPGLGAYEQYF	TGTGCCAGCAGTTTTCCCGGTCTAGGGGCCTACGAGCAGTACTTC
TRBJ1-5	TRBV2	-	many	CASNAGGDNSYSNQPQHF	TGTGCCAGCAATGCTGGCGGGGACAACTCATATAGCAATCAGCCCCAGCATTTT
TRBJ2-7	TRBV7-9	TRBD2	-	CASSTLAGGPFEYEQYF	TGTGCCAGCAGCACGCTAGCGGGAGGGCCCTTTGAATACGAGCAGTACTTC
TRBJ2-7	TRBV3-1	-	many	CASSQFGTEQYF	TGTGCCAGCAGCCAATTTGGGACCGAGCAGTACTTC
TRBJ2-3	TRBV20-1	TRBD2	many	CSARAGRLDTQYF	TGCAGTGCAAGAGCGGGACGACTAGATACGCAGTATTTT
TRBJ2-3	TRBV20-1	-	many	CSGTRDRTDTQYF	TGCAGTGGAACCCGGGACCGAACAGATACGCAGTATTTT
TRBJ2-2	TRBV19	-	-	CATFKGTKNTGELFF	TGTGCCACCTTTAAGGGGACGAAAAACACCGGGGAGCTGTTTTTT
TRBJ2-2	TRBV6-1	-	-	CASSYGGFNTGELFF	TGTGCCAGCAGTTATGGCGGGTTCAACACCGGGGAGCTGTTTTTT
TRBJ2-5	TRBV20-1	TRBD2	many	CSARAERDQETQYF	TGCAGTGCTAGAGCCGAGCGGGATCAAGAGACCCAGTACTTC
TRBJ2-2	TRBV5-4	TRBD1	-	CASSSPPTGGTGELFF	TGTGCCAGCAGCTCCCCACCGACAGGGGGCACCGGGGAGCTGTTTTTT
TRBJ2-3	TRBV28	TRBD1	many	CASSPQGAGTDTQYF	TGTGCCAGCAGTCCACAGGGGGCTGGCACAGATACGCAGTATTTT
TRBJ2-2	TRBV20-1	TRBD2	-	CSASTSGLDTGELFF	TGCAGTGCCTCGACTAGCGGATTGGACACCGGGGAGCTGTTTTTT
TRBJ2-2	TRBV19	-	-	CASSSRWGELFF	TGTGCCAGTAGCAGCCGGTGGGGGGAGCTGTTTTTT
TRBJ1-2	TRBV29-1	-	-	CSVDDPLNYGYTF	TGCAGCGTGGACGATCCCCTTAACTATGGCTACACCTTC